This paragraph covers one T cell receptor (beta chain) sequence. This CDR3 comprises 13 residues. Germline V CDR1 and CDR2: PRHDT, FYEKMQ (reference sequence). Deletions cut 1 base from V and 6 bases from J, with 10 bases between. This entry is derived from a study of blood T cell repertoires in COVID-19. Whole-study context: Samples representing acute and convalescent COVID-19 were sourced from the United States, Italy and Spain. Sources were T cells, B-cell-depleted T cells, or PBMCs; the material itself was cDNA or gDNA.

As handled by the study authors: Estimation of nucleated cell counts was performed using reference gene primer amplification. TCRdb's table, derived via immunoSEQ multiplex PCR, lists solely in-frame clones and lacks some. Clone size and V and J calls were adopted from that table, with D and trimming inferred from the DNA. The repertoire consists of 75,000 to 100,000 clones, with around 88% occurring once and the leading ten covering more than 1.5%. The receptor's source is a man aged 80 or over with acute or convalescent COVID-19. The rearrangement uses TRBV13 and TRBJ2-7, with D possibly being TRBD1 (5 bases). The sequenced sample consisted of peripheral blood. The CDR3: CASSLARVPEQYF. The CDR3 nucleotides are TGTGCCAGCAGCTTAGCCAGGGTCCCCGAGCAGTACTTC.